This entry describes one TCR beta chain. Its antigen is not identified. The entry originates in a study of T-cell reconstitution after alpha-beta-depleted transplantation in children. Study-wide results and caveats: The origin of high day-60 TCRbeta diversity in some patients lay in surviving recipient T cells and thymic progenitors. A year post-transplant, T-cell counts and diversity derived mostly from newly produced T cells.

This CDR3 comprises 19 residues. The trim removed 4 bases at V and 1 base at J, leaving 12 bases unmatched. CDR1 is MNHEY, CDR2 SVGAGI, per germline. Preparation of the TCRbeta library involved a method that used unique molecular identifiers. TCRdb ran MiXCR on the PCR reads and lists one entry per CDR3 protein. The table has roughly 120,000 distinct CDR3 sequences, around 23% seen once; the top ten hold about 10%. This material consisted of PBMCs, mostly from graft donor cells, taken 180 days after TCRalphabeta/CD19-depleted stem cell transplant. The TCR sequence derives from a male patient between 2 and 10 years old who had a stem cell transplant for chronic granulomatous disease, so the T cells may come from the graft donor. This rearrangement joins TRBV6-5 to TRBJ2-7; 14 bases fit TRBD2. As DNA, the CDR3 is TGTGCCAGCAGTTTTCTGGGACTAGCGGGGGCCCCAATATCCTACGAGCAGTACTTC. Translated, it gives CASSFLGLAGAPISYEQYF.